This T cell receptor beta chain stems from a study of OX40 agonist ivuxolimab in advanced cancers. Study summary: Hepatocellular carcinoma, melanoma, renal cell or head and neck cancer affected the dose-escalation patients.

The table came from immunoSEQ multiplex PCR; TCRdb's copy has only in-frame clones and leaves some out. The table records roughly 50,000 clones, roughly 82% of them present only once. The sample consisted of CD4+ or CD8+ T cells sorted from blood, taken in a trial of the OX40 agonist ivuxolimab. The TCR was taken from an adult with an advanced solid tumor such as melanoma, head and neck, liver or kidney cancer.

CDR3 amino acids: CASSTTFGGNTEAFF. Written as DNA, the CDR3 is TGTGCCAGTAGTACGACCTTTGGGGGCAACACTGAAGCTTTCTTT. The chain couples TRBV19 to TRBJ1-1; possibly TRBD1 for D (6 bases). This CDR3 region has 15 residues. V shed 4 bases and J shed 2 bases, with 14 bases lying between them. The germline CDR1 and CDR2 sequences are LNHDA and SQIVND (reference sequence).